The 29 T cell receptor beta chains given below trace back to one sample, sequenced in a study of shared clonotypes between healthy human individuals (TCRdb year 2020). The library relied on the immunoSEQ multiplex PCR assay. TCRdb re-hosts the immuneACCESS table, in-frame sequences only. Its copies lack some clones; in the studies checked, an unresolved V gene accounts for under half of them, and the cause for the rest is not known. This sample gives around 1.1 million clones in total; 60% to 85% of them show up just once. The top ten clones comprise 0.89% of the sample. The material sequenced was memory CD4+ T cells from PBMCs. The label giving this sample's cell subset or site can be read as: CD45RA-negative fraction. All receptors derive from a man in his late teens or twenties in good health. Some clones in this sample may be carry-over from other donors' samples.

This chain connects TRBV29-1 to TRBJ1-2; D is possibly TRBD1 (5 bases). V was trimmed by 4 bases and J by 8 bases, leaving 11 bases between them. The CDR3 has 11 residues. The germline CDR1 and CDR2 sequences are SQVTM and ANQGSEA. CDR3 sequence (DNA): TGCAGCGTTGCGAAGGACAAAGGCTACACCTTC. Translating gives CSVAKDKGYTF.

The rearrangement uses TRBV5-8 and TRBJ2-2; 8 bases fit TRBD2. Germline-derived CDR1 and CDR2 are SGHTS and YDEGEE. V shed 5 bases and J 2 bases; nucleotides not matched to a gene: 11. The CDR3 covers 17 residues. The CDR3 DNA reads as TGTGCCAGCAGTTGGCTGTTACTAGCGGAAAACACCGGGGAGCTGTTTTTT. Translation: CASSWLLLAENTGELFF.

The chain carries TRBV6-4 and TRBJ2-1, with D tentatively TRBD2 (6 bases). V lost 11 bases to trimming and J lost 9 bases, with 23 bases between them. Per germline, CDR1 MRHNA and CDR2 SNTAGT. This CDR3 is built from 14 residues. CDR3 sequence (DNA): TGTGCCGGGGGATCGATTCCGGGAGTCTTTGAGCAGTTCTTC. Protein sequence: CAGGSIPGVFEQFF.

The table lists this clone with a few counts. This sequence joins TRBV27 and TRBJ1-2; 7 nucleotides match TRBD1. Trimming removed 1 base from V and 7 bases from J; junction bases left unmatched: 6. Germline values: CDR1 MNHEY, CDR2 SMNVEV (reference sequence). The CDR3 consists of 14 residues. In DNA, the CDR3 is TGTGCCAGCAGTTTATTCCGACAGGGTCCTGGCTACACCTTC. Protein sequence: CASSLFRQGPGYTF.

The genes are TRBV7-6 and TRBJ2-1; 8 bases map to TRBD2. The CDR3 has 16 residues. Trimming cost V 1 base and J 15 bases; bases outside gene matches: 17. The germline V gene encodes CDR1 SGHVS and CDR2 FNYEAQ. The CDR3 loop reads CASSLVPPGTRVPVFF. In DNA, the CDR3 is TGTGCCAGCAGCTTAGTACCCCCCGGGACTAGGGTTCCGGTGTTCTTC.

This chain connects TRBV28 to TRBJ1-5; D is uncertain. V was cut by 7 bases and J by 6 bases, with 13 bases left in between. The germline gives CDR1 MDHEN, CDR2 SYDVKM. CDR3 length: 13 amino acids. CDR3 protein: CASTLGSFQPQHF. In nucleotides, the CDR3 is TGTGCCAGCACTCTGGGAAGTTTTCAGCCCCAGCATTTT.

This clone was observed a single time. The chain recombines TRBV20-1 with TRBJ2-5, with D perhaps TRBD1 or TRBD2 (6 bases each). The germline V gene encodes CDR1 DFQATT and CDR2 SNEGSKA (reference sequence). This CDR3 comprises 11 residues. Trimming removed 8 bases at V and 5 bases at J, with 12 bases between. The CDR3 nucleotides are TGCAGTCCAAAAGGGGGGGAGACCCAGTACTTC. It encodes CSPKGGETQYF.

V gene TRBV5-8 combines with J gene TRBJ2-3, with 10 bases identical to TRBD2. CDR1 is SGHTS, CDR2 YDEGEE, per germline. The CDR3 loop spans 14 amino acids. Germline trimming cut 3 bases from V and 6 bases from J; bases unmatched to any gene: 4. CDR3 bases: TGTGCCAGCAGCTCTAGCGGGAGAGGTGATACGCAGTATTTT. Translating gives CASSSSGRGDTQYF.

DNA of the CDR3: TGTGCCAGCAGCCCTACTCAGGATACGCAGTATTTT. Protein product: CASSPTQDTQYF. The chain couples TRBV2 to TRBJ2-3; D call uncertain. The CDR3 loop spans 12 amino acids. Germline V gives CDR1 SNHLY, CDR2 FYNNEI. Trimming pared 6 bases from V and 6 bases from J, leaving 10 bases between.

The rearrangement links TRBV18 to TRBJ2-7; 13 bases align to TRBD2. The CDR3 loop spans 15 amino acids. CDR1 KGHSH and CDR2 LQKENI come from the germline V gene. Unmatched junction bases numbered 5, after V lost 5 bases and J lost 4 bases. CDR3 protein: CASSSGLAGDYEQYF. CDR3 sequence (DNA): TGTGCCAGCTCATCCGGACTAGCGGGGGATTACGAGCAGTACTTC.

The rearrangement joins TRBV9 to TRBJ2-5; tentative D call: TRBD1 (6 bases). This CDR3 has 14 residues. Germline values: CDR1 SGDLS, CDR2 YYNGEE. V dropped 0 bases and J dropped 4 bases, with 10 bases sitting between them. Written as DNA, the CDR3 is TGTGCCAGCAGCGTAGGGCTAGGGGGAGAGACCCAGTACTTC. Translated: CASSVGLGGETQYF.

This clone was found many times. This specimen includes other DNA sequences encoding the same CDR3. CDR3 DNA sequence: TGTGCCAGCAGCCTTGTGGGGGGCTACGAGCAGTACTTC. Translating it yields CASSLVGGYEQYF. This chain joins TRBV6-5 and TRBJ2-7; D may be TRBD2 (6 bases). The CDR3 covers 13 residues. Germline CDR1 is MNHEY and CDR2 is SVGAGI. Between the trimmed V and J ends, which lost 6 bases and 3 bases, there was a span of 12 bases.

This chain connects TRBV4-3 to TRBJ2-1; 8 bases match TRBD2. This CDR3 comprises 18 residues. V lost 0 bases, J lost 14 bases, and 21 bases stayed unmatched. CDR1 and CDR2 (germline): LGHNA, YSLEER. CDR3 loop: CASSQDSGSAGATLGEFF. The CDR3, as DNA: TGCGCCAGCAGCCAAGATTCGGGGTCAGCGGGAGCTACCTTAGGGGAGTTCTTC.

The count of this clone is one. The chain recombines TRBV4-1 with TRBJ1-1; possibly TRBD1 for D (5 bases). This CDR3 region has 16 residues. CDR1 and CDR2 from the germline V gene are MGHRA and YSYEKL. Trimming cost V 2 bases and J 4 bases, with 17 bases left between them. This chain's CDR3 is CASSQIGQGWRTEAFF. The CDR3 coding sequence is TGCGCCAGCAGCCAAATTGGGCAGGGATGGCGCACTGAAGCTTTCTTT.

CDR3 nucleotides: TGTGCCACCAGCAGAGGCAAGGGAGCTTTGAACACTGAAGCTTTCTTT. Its translation: CATSRGKGALNTEAFF. The V and J genes are TRBV15 and TRBJ1-1; D is unresolved. Germline-derived CDR1 and CDR2 are LNHNV and YYDKDF (reference sequence). V lost 1 base, J lost 0 bases, and 12 bases lay in between. This CDR3 has 16 residues.

This chain uses TRBV11-1 with TRBJ2-2; TRBD1 matches 9 bases. The germline V gene has CDR1 SGHAT and CDR2 FQDESV (reference sequence). The ends lost 5 bases at V and 4 bases at J; junction bases unmatched: 5. The length of the CDR3 is 15 residues. CDR3 coding DNA: TGTGCCAGCAGCCCGGGACAGGGTAGCACCGGGGAGCTGTTTTTT. It translates to CASSPGQGSTGELFF.

In regard to this clone: This may arise from a read error, as a much more abundant clone is one base away. The V and J genes are TRBV2 and TRBJ1-2, with no clear D. CDR3 length equals 12 residues. Germline V gene data show CDR1 as SNHLY and CDR2 as FYNNEI. V was shortened by 2 bases and J by 4 bases, with 5 bases between the two germline ends. CDR3 amino acids: CASSEQAYGYTF. For the CDR3, the DNA is TGTGCCAGCAGTGAACAGGCCTATGGCTACACCTTC. Filled out from reference TRBV2 and TRBJ1-2, the complete variable domain reads EPEVTQTPSHQVTQMGQEVILRCVPISNHLYFYWYRQILGQKVEFLVSFYNNEISEKSEIFDDQFSVERPDGSNFTLKIRSTKLEDSAMYFCASSEQAYGYTFGSGTRLTVV.

The gene calls are TRBV6-1 and TRBJ2-6, with unresolved D. V lost 1 base and J 1 base, leaving 5 bases between the germline ends. The CDR3 has 15 amino acids. Germline V gene sequence: CDR1 MNHNS, CDR2 SASEGT. In nucleotides, the CDR3 is TGTGCCAGCAGTGAAGGCAGGTCTGGGGCCAACGTCCTGACTTTC. Its protein product is CASSEGRSGANVLTF.

The chain couples TRBV5-1 to TRBJ2-7; 9 nucleotides line up with TRBD1. Per germline, CDR1 SGHRS and CDR2 YFSETQ. Trimming removed 4 bases from V and 3 bases from J; junction bases left unmatched: 8. This CDR3 has 15 residues. The CDR3 loop reads CASSLGTGIDYEQYF. CDR3 nucleotide sequence: TGCGCCAGCAGCCTCGGGACAGGGATTGACTACGAGCAGTACTTC.

This sequence joins TRBV7-6 and TRBJ2-3; D is perhaps TRBD1 (5 bases). The CDR3 length is 14 residues. Trimming left V 2 bases short and J 4 bases short, with 10 bases between. CDR1 SGHVS and CDR2 FNYEAQ come from the germline V gene. CDR3 sequence: CASSLQGSADTQYF. As DNA, the CDR3 is TGTGCCAGCAGCTTACAGGGAAGCGCAGATACGCAGTATTTT.

The V and J genes are TRBV18 and TRBJ2-7; D is perhaps TRBD1 or TRBD2 (5 bases each). The ends were cut back, 5 bases at V and 3 bases at J, with 14 bases in the middle. There are 14 residues in the CDR3. Germline-derived CDR1 and CDR2 are KGHSH and LQKENI. The CDR3 loop is CASSSTRDRYEQYF. The CDR3 coding sequence is TGTGCCAGCTCAAGTACCAGGGACCGCTACGAGCAGTACTTC.

The chain joins TRBV18 to TRBJ2-7, with D unclear. V gave up 0 bases and J gave up 0 bases, with 6 bases separating them. The CDR3 totals 14 residues. CDR1 and CDR2 (germline): KGHSH, LQKENI. The CDR3 coding sequence is TGTGCCAGCTCACCACCGTCCAACTCCTACGAGCAGTACTTC. It codes for CASSPPSNSYEQYF.

This clone has only a few counts. The DNA of the CDR3 is TGTGCCAGCAGCTTGTCCACCACAGGCAAAAACATTCAGTACTTC. Its protein is CASSLSTTGKNIQYF. This chain links TRBV5-6 with TRBJ2-4; D possibly corresponds to TRBD1 (5 bases). Germline assignment: CDR1 SGHDT and CDR2 YYEEEE. This CDR3 contains 15 residues. V lost 1 base, J lost 3 bases, and 11 bases lay in between.

V is TRBV7-8 and J is TRBJ1-2; 9 bases match TRBD1. This CDR3 region has 14 residues. The V gene end was trimmed by 3 bases and the J gene end by 5 bases; junction bases not matched to a gene: 4. The germline CDR1 and CDR2 sequences are SGHVS and FQNEAQ. The CDR3 coding sequence is TGTGCCAGCAGCTTTACAGGGGGCGATTATGGCTACACCTTC. Residues: CASSFTGGDYGYTF. Complete variable domain (other parts from reference TRBV7-8 and TRBJ1-2): GAGVSQSPRYKVAKRGQDVALRCDPISGHVSLFWYQQALGQGPEFLTYFQNEAQLDKSGLPSDRFFAERPEGSVSTLKIQRTQQEDSAVYLCASSFTGGDYGYTFGSGTRLTVV.

This clone was recorded only once. Other DNA sequences in the same sample also yield this CDR3. This chain uses TRBV11-2 with TRBJ2-7; 12 nucleotides agree with TRBD2. V was clipped by 4 bases and J by 1 base; unmatched bases: 2. Germline V lookup: CDR1 SGHAT, CDR2 FQNNGV. This CDR3 has 15 amino acids. The CDR3 region has the DNA TGTGCCAGCAGCTCACTAGCGGGAGGTTCCTACGAGCAGTACTTC. Amino acid sequence: CASSSLAGGSYEQYF.

The J gene is TRBJ1-3, the V gene TRBV2; no firm D call. Trimming pared 3 bases from V and 2 bases from J, leaving 8 bases between. CDR1 SNHLY and CDR2 FYNNEI come from the germline V gene. The CDR3 loop spans 14 amino acids. The CDR3 bases are TGTGCCAGCAGTGAGAATGGGGCTGGAAACACCATATATTTT. As protein: CASSENGAGNTIYF.

The rearrangement uses TRBV6-1 and TRBJ1-1, with 10 positions matching TRBD1. CDR1 is MNHNS and CDR2 is SASEGT in the germline V gene. The J segment lost 4 bases and the V segment lost 3 bases, leaving 5 bases of the junction unmatched. The length of the CDR3 is 15 residues. CDR3 in DNA: TGTGCCAGCAGTGAGGAGACAGGGGGCATCACTGAAGCTTTCTTT. It yields the protein CASSEETGGITEAFF.

Note on this clone: This likely stems from a read error, as it lies one base from a far larger clone. DNA of the CDR3: TGTGCCTGGGGCAGGGTGGGTGGAAGCACCATATATTTT. This codes for CAWGRVGGSTIYF. The rearrangement uses TRBV30 and TRBJ1-3; possibly TRBD1 for D (5 bases). This CDR3 comprises 13 residues. The germline gives CDR1 GTSNPN, CDR2 SVGIG (reference sequence).

The chain carries TRBV7-9 and TRBJ1-2; possibly TRBD1 for D (5 bases). Trimming took 5 bases from V and 1 from J, leaving 11 bases between them. This CDR3 region has 14 residues. From germline, CDR1 is SEHNR and CDR2 FQNEAQ (reference sequence). DNA for the CDR3: TGTGCCAGCAGCACGGGACCGAGTAACTATGGCTACACCTTC. It specifies CASSTGPSNYGYTF.